The rows below give T cell receptor beta chains drawn from one sample of a study of shared clonotypes between healthy human individuals. Assay: immunoSEQ multiplex PCR; the TCRdb copy retains only in-frame clones and omits some. The repertoire holds just over 2,000,000 clones, with approximately 94% as singletons. The source material was naive CD8+ T cells sorted from blood. The receptor source for this set is a man aged 18 to 30 in good health. CDR3s include the opening cysteine and the closing phenylalanine or tryptophan. A D gene is named only where the DNA matches it firmly. The size entry is marked missing in some rows and otherwise reads once, few, many or a size class.

CDR3 DNA: TGTGCCTGGAGTGGAGCCCGGACAGGGGATTGGTCAGATACGCAGTATTTT
CDR3 protein: CAWSGARTGDWSDTQYF
D gene: TRBD1
V gene: TRBV30
J gene: TRBJ2-3
clone size: once

CDR3 DNA: TGTGCCACAAGACAGGGAAAAGGCGAGCAGTACTTC
CDR3 protein: CATRQGKGEQYF
D gene: TRBD1
V gene: TRBV19
J gene: TRBJ2-7
clone size: once

CDR3 DNA: TGTGCCAGCTCACGGTCGGGGAACTATGGCTACACCTTC
CDR3 protein: CASSRSGNYGYTF
D gene: .
V gene: TRBV18
J gene: TRBJ1-2
clone size: .

CDR3 DNA: TGTGCCAGCAGCCCCTTCTCCGGCCCATCCTACGAGCAGTACTTC
CDR3 protein: CASSPFSGPSYEQYF
D gene: .
V gene: TRBV7-9
J gene: TRBJ2-7
clone size: .

CDR3 DNA: TGTGCCAGCACCCAGGGGGCGGATATCCCCCTCCACTTT
CDR3 protein: CASTQGADIPLHF
D gene: TRBD1
V gene: TRBV5-4
J gene: TRBJ1-6
clone size: .

CDR3 DNA: TGTGCCAGCAGCTTAGTCGGGGGGGCAAAAGATACGCAGTATTTT
CDR3 protein: CASSLVGGAKDTQYF
D gene: TRBD2
V gene: TRBV7-6
J gene: TRBJ2-3
clone size: once

CDR3 DNA: TGCGCCAGCAGCTTGTTGACGGGGTTAAGCTCCTACAATGAGCAGTTCTTC
CDR3 protein: CASSLLTGLSSYNEQFF
D gene: .
V gene: TRBV5-1
J gene: TRBJ2-1
clone size: once

CDR3 DNA: TGTGCCAGTAGTATGAGCGGAGGGGCCCAGCATTTT
CDR3 protein: CASSMSGGAQHF
D gene: .
V gene: TRBV19
J gene: TRBJ1-5
clone size: .

CDR3 DNA: TGTGCCAGCAGCTTATATGGAGATACGCAGTATTTT
CDR3 protein: CASSLYGDTQYF
D gene: .
V gene: TRBV11-1
J gene: TRBJ2-3
clone size: .

CDR3 DNA: TGCGCCAGCAGCCAAGATCACGGCGGGGACACAGATACGCAGTATTTT
CDR3 protein: CASSQDHGGDTDTQYF
D gene: .
V gene: TRBV4-3
J gene: TRBJ2-3
clone size: .

CDR3 DNA: TGTGCCAGCAGCCTTACGGGGACAGGGGCGACTGAAGCTTTCTTT
CDR3 protein: CASSLTGTGATEAFF
D gene: TRBD1
V gene: TRBV9
J gene: TRBJ1-1
clone size: .

CDR3 DNA: TGTGCCAGCAGTTTATTGGGGACAGGATCTCATGAGCAGTTCTTC
CDR3 protein: CASSLLGTGSHEQFF
D gene: TRBD1
V gene: TRBV27
J gene: TRBJ2-1
clone size: .

CDR3 DNA: TGTGCCAGCAGAGCCATCCTAAGTGGTGAAAAACTGTTTTTT
CDR3 protein: CASRAILSGEKLFF
D gene: .
V gene: TRBV6-1
J gene: TRBJ1-4
clone size: .

CDR3 DNA: TGCAGTGCTAGAGCGGGTCAGCCCCAGCATTTT
CDR3 protein: CSARAGQPQHF
D gene: .
V gene: TRBV20-1
J gene: TRBJ1-5
clone size: few

CDR3 DNA: TGCGCCAGCAGTGACGGCGGTGAGCAGTTCTTC
CDR3 protein: CASSDGGEQFF
D gene: .
V gene: TRBV10-2
J gene: TRBJ2-1
clone size: .

CDR3 DNA: TGTGCCAGCAGCCCCTGGACTAGCGGGCGTCCCACCTACGAGCAGTACTTC
CDR3 protein: CASSPWTSGRPTYEQYF
D gene: TRBD2
V gene: TRBV11-2
J gene: TRBJ2-7
clone size: .